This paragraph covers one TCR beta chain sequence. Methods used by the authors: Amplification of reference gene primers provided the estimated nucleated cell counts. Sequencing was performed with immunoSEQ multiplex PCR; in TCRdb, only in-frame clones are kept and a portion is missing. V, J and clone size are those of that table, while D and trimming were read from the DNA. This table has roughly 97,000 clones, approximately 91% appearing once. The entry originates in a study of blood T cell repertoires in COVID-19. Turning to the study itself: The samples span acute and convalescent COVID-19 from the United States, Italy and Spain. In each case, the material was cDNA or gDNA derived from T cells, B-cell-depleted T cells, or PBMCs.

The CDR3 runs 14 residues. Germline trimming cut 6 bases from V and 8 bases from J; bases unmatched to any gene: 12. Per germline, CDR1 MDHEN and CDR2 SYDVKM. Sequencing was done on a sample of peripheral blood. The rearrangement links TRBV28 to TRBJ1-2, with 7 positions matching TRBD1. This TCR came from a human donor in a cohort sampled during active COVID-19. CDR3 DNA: TGTGCCAGCAGGATCACCCGACACAGGGGAGGCTACACCTTC. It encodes CASRITRHRGGYTF.